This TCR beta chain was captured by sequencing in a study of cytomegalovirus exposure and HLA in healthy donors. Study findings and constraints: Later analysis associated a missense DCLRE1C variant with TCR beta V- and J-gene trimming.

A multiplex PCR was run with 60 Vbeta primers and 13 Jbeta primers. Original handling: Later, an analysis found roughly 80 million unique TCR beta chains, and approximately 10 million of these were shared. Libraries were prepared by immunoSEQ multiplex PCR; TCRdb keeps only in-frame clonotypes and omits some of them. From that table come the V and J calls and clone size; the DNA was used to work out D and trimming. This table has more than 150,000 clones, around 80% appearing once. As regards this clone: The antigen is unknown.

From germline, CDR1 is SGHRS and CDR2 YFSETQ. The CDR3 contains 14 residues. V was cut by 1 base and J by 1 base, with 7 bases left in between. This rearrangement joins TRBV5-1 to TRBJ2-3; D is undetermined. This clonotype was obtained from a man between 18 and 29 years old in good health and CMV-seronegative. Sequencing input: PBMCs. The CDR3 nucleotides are TGCGCCAGCAGCTTGAGGCAGGGCACAGATACGCAGTATTTT. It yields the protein CASSLRQGTDTQYF.